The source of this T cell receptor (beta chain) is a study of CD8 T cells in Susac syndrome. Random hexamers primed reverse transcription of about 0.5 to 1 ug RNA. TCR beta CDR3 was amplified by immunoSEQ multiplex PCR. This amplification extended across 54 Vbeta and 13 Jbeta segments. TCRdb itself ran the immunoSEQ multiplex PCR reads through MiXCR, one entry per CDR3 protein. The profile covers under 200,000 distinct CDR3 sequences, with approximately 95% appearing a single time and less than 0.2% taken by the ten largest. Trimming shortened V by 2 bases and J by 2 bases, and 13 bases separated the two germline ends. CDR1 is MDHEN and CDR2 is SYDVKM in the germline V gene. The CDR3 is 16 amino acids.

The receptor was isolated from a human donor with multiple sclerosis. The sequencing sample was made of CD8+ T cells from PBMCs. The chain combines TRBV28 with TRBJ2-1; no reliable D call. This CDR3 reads CASSLDGRPPYNEQFF. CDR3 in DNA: TGTGCCAGCAGTTTAGACGGCCGACCCCCCTACAATGAGCAGTTCTTC.